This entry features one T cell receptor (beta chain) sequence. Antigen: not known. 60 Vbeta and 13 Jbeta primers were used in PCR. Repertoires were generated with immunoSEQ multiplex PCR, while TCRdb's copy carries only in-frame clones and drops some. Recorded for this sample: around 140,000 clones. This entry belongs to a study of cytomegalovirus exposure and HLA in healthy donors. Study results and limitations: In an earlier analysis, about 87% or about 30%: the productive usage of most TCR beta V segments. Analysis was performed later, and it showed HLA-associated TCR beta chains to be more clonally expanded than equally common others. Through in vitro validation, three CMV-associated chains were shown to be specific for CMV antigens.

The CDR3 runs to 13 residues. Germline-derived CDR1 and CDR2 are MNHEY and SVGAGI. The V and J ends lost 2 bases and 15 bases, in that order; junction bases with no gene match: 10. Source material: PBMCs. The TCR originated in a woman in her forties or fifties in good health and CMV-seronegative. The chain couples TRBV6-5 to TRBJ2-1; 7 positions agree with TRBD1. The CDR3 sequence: CASSYLDRAGMFF. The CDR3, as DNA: TGTGCCAGCAGTTACCTAGACAGGGCCGGAATGTTCTTC.